A selection of T cell receptor beta chains follows, all from one sample in a study of PD-1 blockade in classical Hodgkin lymphoma. TCRdb keeps only in-frame clones here, not all; method: immunoSEQ multiplex PCR. The data show approximately 150,000 clones, just under 80% seen once. The starting material was peripheral blood mononuclear cells (PBMCs), obtained before the second cycle of nivolumab. The origin of the receptors is a human donor with classical Hodgkin lymphoma. CDR3s include the opening cysteine and the closing phenylalanine or tryptophan. A D gene is named only where the DNA matches it firmly. A clone size is listed for some rows: how often the clone was seen (once, few, many), or a class if it is expanded.

cdr3_aa cdr3_nt clone_size j_call v_call d_call
CASSPEFEETQYF TGCGCCAGCAGTCCAGAATTTGAAGAGACCCAGTACTTC NA TRBJ2-5 TRBV5-1 NA
CASSLRDREHTEAFF TGTGCCAGCAGCTTGAGGGACAGAGAACACACTGAAGCTTTCTTT NA TRBJ1-1 TRBV5-8 TRBD1
CASSLRGGVYNEQFF TGTGCCAGCAGCTTGCGGGGGGGCGTATACAATGAGCAGTTCTTC many TRBJ2-1 TRBV11-3 TRBD2
CACRADSNQPQHF TGTGCCTGCCGTGCAGATAGCAATCAGCCCCAGCATTTT NA TRBJ1-5 TRBV30 NA
CASSPGDSTDTQYF TGTGCCAGCAGCCCGGGGGACAGCACAGATACGCAGTATTTT NA TRBJ2-3 TRBV5-8 NA
CASSLGRGGFYEQYF TGCGCCAGCAGCCTAGGCAGGGGGGGCTTCTACGAGCAGTACTTC once TRBJ2-7 TRBV4-1 NA
CAWSAGRWTEAFF TGTGCCTGGAGTGCAGGCCGGTGGACTGAAGCTTTCTTT NA TRBJ1-1 TRBV30 NA
CAISAGDSYNEKLFF TGTGCCATCAGTGCAGGGGACAGTTATAATGAAAAACTGTTTTTT NA TRBJ1-4 TRBV10-3 TRBD1
CASSPDTGELFF TGTGCCAGCAGCCCCGATACCGGGGAGCTGTTTTTT NA TRBJ2-2 TRBV5-5 NA
CASSKDFSGANVLTF TGTGCCAGCAGTAAAGACTTCTCTGGGGCCAACGTCCTGACTTTC NA TRBJ2-6 TRBV6-5 NA
CASGGDPGHGYTF TGTGCCAGCGGGGGGGATCCAGGGCACGGCTACACCTTC once TRBJ1-2 TRBV6-5 NA
CASSDLGTGGFGYEQYF TGTGCCAGCAGTGACCTGGGGACAGGGGGCTTTGGCTACGAGCAGTACTTC NA TRBJ2-7 TRBV6-1 TRBD1
CASSQIIGNYEQYF TGTGCCAGCAGTCAAATCATAGGAAACTACGAGCAGTACTTC NA TRBJ2-7 TRBV6-5 NA
CASSLGRSSGNTIYF TGTGCCAGCAGCTTAGGCAGGAGCTCTGGAAACACCATATATTTT NA TRBJ1-3 TRBV7-2 NA
CASRAGTGGSYEQYF TGTGCCAGCAGGGCAGGGACAGGGGGCTCCTACGAGCAGTACTTC NA TRBJ2-7 TRBV28 TRBD1
CASSHRLAGAETQYF TGTGCCAGCAGCCATAGACTAGCGGGAGCAGAGACCCAGTACTTC NA TRBJ2-5 TRBV27 TRBD2
CASTTVGDYGYTF TGTGCCAGCACCACCGTGGGGGACTATGGCTACACCTTC NA TRBJ1-2 TRBV27 NA
CASSSDRAYREQFF TGTGCCAGCAGCTCAGACAGGGCCTACCGGGAGCAGTTCTTC NA TRBJ2-1 TRBV7-9 TRBD1
CASSLDAVGPDTQYF TGCGCCAGCAGCTTGGATGCGGTGGGGCCCGATACGCAGTATTTT few TRBJ2-3 TRBV5-1 NA
CASRKSSSTDTQYF TGTGCCAGCAGAAAATCCTCCAGCACAGATACGCAGTATTTT few TRBJ2-3 TRBV6-1 NA
CARPSGSETQYF TGTGCCAGACCTAGCGGGAGCGAGACCCAGTACTTC NA TRBJ2-5 TRBV5-8 TRBD2